A single sample gave rise to the 5 T cell receptor beta chains below, sequenced in a study of glioma-infiltrating T cells after dendritic cell vaccination. Using immunoSEQ multiplex PCR, the repertoire was profiled, and TCRdb retains in-frame clones only, with some absent. The sample records about 92,000 clones, 65% to 90% being singletons. This specimen consisted of blood, obtained before dendritic cell vaccination. These receptors were collected from a human donor with glioblastoma.

The V gene is TRBV28, the J gene TRBJ2-1, with TRBD2 matching over 12 bases. This CDR3 is 15 amino acids long. The germline V gene encodes CDR1 MDHEN and CDR2 SYDVKM. J lost 12 bases, V lost 4 bases, and 10 bases had no gene match. The CDR3 DNA follows: TGTGCCAGCAGTTCCGGGGGACTAGCGGGCTTAGGGCAGTTCTTC. Protein product: CASSSGGLAGLGQFF.

This chain uses TRBV29-1 with TRBJ2-1, with 8 bases fitting TRBD1. The CDR3 runs 16 residues. The V gene end was trimmed by 4 bases and the J gene end by 0 bases; junction bases not matched to a gene: 8. Germline V lookup: CDR1 SQVTM, CDR2 ANQGSEA. The DNA of the CDR3 is TGCAGCGTTGTATCGGCACAGGGGGTCTCCTACAATGAGCAGTTCTTC. Amino acids: CSVVSAQGVSYNEQFF.

The chain carries TRBV4-1 and TRBJ1-2, with TRBD1 identical over 8 bases. CDR3 length: 14 amino acids. Germline CDR1 reads MGHRA; CDR2 reads YSYEKL. J gave up 3 bases and V 4 bases, and 4 bases lay outside the gene matches. The DNA of the CDR3 is TGCGCCAGCAGCCGACTGACAGGGGACTATGGCTACACCTTC. Its protein is CASSRLTGDYGYTF.

This rearrangement joins TRBV5-8 to TRBJ1-1; D may be TRBD1 (6 bases). Trimming cost V 3 bases and J 0 bases, with 12 bases left between them. This CDR3 spans 15 amino acids. The V gene's germline CDR1 is SGHTS and CDR2 YDEGEE. CDR3 sequence reads: CASSSGQIMNTEAFF. CDR3 DNA: TGTGCCAGCAGCTCCGGACAGATAATGAACACTGAAGCTTTCTTT.

The chain uses TRBV18 and TRBJ1-1; TRBD1 agrees at 10 bases. After removal of 5 bases from V and 5 bases from J, the junction contained 11 bases not matched to a gene. The CDR3 is made up of 16 amino acids. The germline V gene has CDR1 KGHSH and CDR2 LQKENI. The CDR3 here is CASSNTGTGVMTEAFF. CDR3 nucleotide sequence: TGTGCCAGCTCAAACACCGGGACAGGGGTGATGACTGAAGCTTTCTTT.